This passage covers 18 T cell receptor beta chains from one sample sequenced in a study of patients and donors after allogeneic stem cell transplantation. Using its own MiXCR run on the RT-PCR reads, TCRdb lists one record per CDR3 protein. The table lists about 150,000 distinct CDR3 sequences, over 35% of them singletons. The sequenced sample was blood, either unsorted or a sorted T cell fraction (not recorded which). The source of these receptors is a human donor who was either an allogeneic HSCT recipient or a stem cell or donor lymphocyte infusion donor (not recorded which). It is not recorded whose cells these are; they may come from a transplant donor.

V is TRBV7-8 and J is TRBJ1-1; maybe TRBD1 (6 bases). The length of the CDR3 is 13 residues. The germline CDR1 and CDR2 sequences are SGHVS and FQNEAQ. Trimming cost V 10 bases and J 10 bases, with 22 bases left between them. CDR3 sequence: CATNRVSGARAFF. The CDR3, as DNA: TGTGCCACCAACAGGGTTTCCGGAGCAAGAGCTTTCTTT.

In this sample, this clonotype turned up a few times. This chain connects TRBV20-1 to TRBJ1-5; 7 bases agree with TRBD1. The CDR3 spans 14 residues. Germline lookup yields CDR1 DFQATT and CDR2 SNEGSKA (reference sequence). V shed 6 bases, J shed 1 base, and the junction held 6 bases outside the gene matches. The CDR3 DNA reads TGCAGTGCCCCGGACAGGAGAAGCAATCAGCCCCAGCATTTT. As protein: CSAPDRRSNQPQHF.

Only a few counts were recorded for this clonotype. J is TRBJ1-1 and V is TRBV20-1; D may be TRBD1 (6 bases). This CDR3 has 13 amino acids. V lost 7 bases and J 0 bases, leaving 12 bases between the germline ends. The germline V gene encodes CDR1 DFQATT and CDR2 SNEGSKA (reference sequence). The CDR3 protein is CSEYRVVNTEAFF. The CDR3 DNA is TGCAGTGAGTACAGGGTAGTGAACACTGAAGCTTTCTTT.

The J gene is TRBJ2-5, the V gene TRBV9, with 8 positions matching TRBD1. The junction had 12 bases not matched to a gene; V was cut back by 4 bases and J by 4 bases. The CDR3 totals 16 residues. Germline V CDR1 and CDR2: SGDLS, YYNGEE. CDR3 bases: TGTGCCAGCAGCCCAGCCCAGGGGGCGGACGGAGAGACCCAGTACTTC. It specifies CASSPAQGADGETQYF.

The chain uses TRBV12-3 or TRBV12-4 and TRBJ2-5; tentative D call: TRBD1 (5 bases). The length of the CDR3 is 12 residues. The ends were cut back, 4 bases at V and 3 bases at J, with 6 bases in the middle. The CDR3 loop is CASSSREETQYF. Here the CDR3 DNA reads TGTGCCAGCAGTTCCAGGGAAGAGACCCAGTACTTC.

J is TRBJ2-5 and V is TRBV2; the D is unclear. Trimming cost V 3 bases and J 0 bases, with 8 bases left between them. Germline assignment: CDR1 SNHLY and CDR2 FYNNEI. The CDR3 sequence is 14 residues long. The CDR3 reads CASSESKDQETQYF. CDR3 DNA sequence: TGTGCCAGCAGTGAGTCTAAGGACCAAGAGACCCAGTACTTC.

This clonotype was detected only a few times. The V gene is TRBV6-5, the J gene TRBJ1-1; D is perhaps TRBD1 (5 bases). The germline gives CDR1 MNHEY, CDR2 SVGAGI. The CDR3 runs 16 residues. The V and J ends lost 0 bases and 4 bases respectively, with 15 bases between them. The chain's CDR3 is CASSYSEGAGSTEAFF. In DNA, the CDR3 is TGTGCCAGCAGTTACTCAGAAGGGGCTGGGAGCACTGAAGCTTTCTTT.

The chain couples TRBV12-3 or TRBV12-4 to TRBJ1-2; no firm D call. The CDR3 totals 13 residues. V dropped 4 bases and J dropped 5 bases, with 11 bases sitting between them. CDR3 amino acids: CASSSGDPYGYTF. The CDR3 nucleotides are TGTGCCAGCAGTTCCGGGGATCCTTATGGCTACACCTTC.

The V call is TRBV10-3, the J call TRBJ1-6; tentative D call: TRBD1 (6 bases). The germline V gene encodes CDR1 ENHRY and CDR2 SYGVKD. The length of the CDR3 is 18 residues. Trimming stripped 3 bases from V and 7 bases from J, with 22 bases between. This chain's CDR3 is CAISERDNFPGLNSPLHF. The CDR3 coding sequence is TGTGCCATCAGTGAACGGGACAACTTCCCGGGGCTGAATTCACCCCTCCACTTT.

This clonotype was recorded once. The chain links TRBV20-1 to TRBJ1-1; 8 bases line up with TRBD1. The CDR3 runs 13 residues. Germline CDR1 is DFQATT and CDR2 is SNEGSKA (reference sequence). After removal of 3 bases from V and 8 bases from J, the junction contained 8 bases not matched to a gene. CDR3 nucleotides: TGCAGTGCTAGCAAAGCAAACAGGGGGGAAGCTTTCTTT. Protein product: CSASKANRGEAFF.

This clonotype has just a few counts. The chain employs TRBV7-2 and TRBJ1-2; a weak D match, TRBD1 (5 bases). Germline V lookup: CDR1 SGHTA, CDR2 FQGNSA. Trimming pared 6 bases from V and 4 bases from J, leaving 21 bases between. The CDR3 length is 16 residues. Written as DNA, the CDR3 is TGTGCCAGCAGGGGGCAGGGCCCCACCCGGAGCTATGGCTACACCTTC. The encoded protein is CASRGQGPTRSYGYTF.

The DNA of the CDR3 is TGTGCCAGCAGTGAATATGAGAAAAAAGCTTTCTTT. Amino acids: CASSEYEKKAFF. The chain carries TRBV25-1 and TRBJ1-1; no reliable D call. V shed 0 bases and J shed 9 bases, with 8 bases lying between them. This CDR3 has 12 residues. CDR1 MGHDK and CDR2 SYGVNS come from the germline V gene.

The rearrangement links TRBV5-1 to TRBJ1-1; TRBD1 matches at 10 bases. CDR3 length: 12 residues. Germline trimming cut 4 bases from V and 11 bases from J; bases unmatched to any gene: 5. Germline V lookup: CDR1 SGHRS, CDR2 YFSETQ. The CDR3 DNA sequence: TGCGCCAGCAGCGGGACAGGGGAAAAGGCTTTCTTT. Translated, it gives CASSGTGEKAFF.

This clonotype turned up a few times. The rearrangement joins TRBV25-1 to TRBJ1-2; TRBD1 aligns across 11 bases. Losses at the gene ends were 4 bases for V and 2 bases for J; bases not matched to a gene: 6. This CDR3 is built from 16 residues. Germline V lookup: CDR1 MGHDK, CDR2 SYGVNS. CDR3 protein: CASSVRDRGLNYGYTF. The CDR3 nucleotides are TGTGCCAGCAGTGTCCGGGACAGGGGGTTGAACTATGGCTACACCTTC.

The V gene is TRBV28, the J gene TRBJ2-7; D unclear. V was cut by 5 bases and J by 2 bases, with 13 bases left in between. CDR3 length: 14 amino acids. Germline loops: CDR1 MDHEN, CDR2 SYDVKM. The CDR3 loop reads CASSAGTAPYEQYV. The CDR3 DNA reads as TGTGCCAGCAGTGCCGGTACCGCTCCCTACGAGCAGTACGTC.

The chain joins TRBV2 to TRBJ2-4; 10 nucleotides align to TRBD1. The CDR3 consists of 15 residues. The germline V gene encodes CDR1 SNHLY and CDR2 FYNNEI. With 8 bases clipped from V and 1 base from J, the junction kept 5 bases outside the gene matches. In nucleotides, the CDR3 is TGTGCCAGCGGGACAGGGGTTTTGGCCAAAAACATTCAGTACTTC. Translation: CASGTGVLAKNIQYF.

The sample holds one count of this clonotype. This chain connects TRBV30 to TRBJ1-2, with a tentative D call TRBD1 (5 bases). V was clipped by 3 bases and J by 4 bases, with 9 bases between them. The CDR3 runs 12 residues. CDR1 is GTSNPN, CDR2 SVGIG, per germline (reference sequence). CDR3 sequence: CAWRLDSYGYTF. CDR3 nucleotide sequence: TGTGCCTGGAGATTAGACAGCTATGGCTACACCTTC.

This clonotype has only a few counts. This chain links TRBV24-1 with TRBJ2-1; TRBD2 matches 7 bases. The CDR3 consists of 16 residues. Unmatched junction bases numbered 5, after V lost 1 base and J lost 3 bases. In germline, CDR1 is KGHDR, CDR2 SFDVKD. CDR3 sequence reads: CATSDFPGGGYNEQFF. DNA of the CDR3: TGTGCCACCAGTGATTTTCCTGGGGGGGGCTACAATGAGCAGTTCTTC.